These 10 T cell receptor beta chains were all obtained from the same sample, sequenced in a study of cytomegalovirus exposure and HLA in healthy donors. 13 Jbeta primers and 60 Vbeta primers were used for the PCR. The data were produced by immunoSEQ multiplex PCR, yet TCRdb's version contains in-frame clones alone and is incomplete. The sample contains 90,000 to 120,000 clones, about 80% of which appear only once. Source material: PBMCs. The source of these receptors is a female donor in good health and CMV-seropositive.

The chain recombines TRBV7-9 with TRBJ2-1; D ambiguous. The CDR3 runs 13 residues. With 1 base removed from V and 5 bases from J, the gap between germline ends came to 6 bases. Germline lookup yields CDR1 SEHNR and CDR2 FQNEAQ (reference sequence). CDR3 sequence (DNA): TGTGCCAGCAGCTTAGAGAGGCACAATGAGCAGTTCTTC. Protein: CASSLERHNEQFF. Filled out from reference TRBV7-9 and TRBJ2-1, the complete variable domain reads DTGVSQNPRHKITKRGQNVTFRCDPISEHNRLYWYRQTLGQGPEFLTYFQNEAQLEKSRLLSDRFSAERPKGSFSTLEIQRTEQGDSAMYLCASSLERHNEQFFGPGTRLTVL.

V usage is TRBV5-1 and J usage is TRBJ1-2, with 7 bases identical to TRBD1. Germline trimming cut 3 bases from V and 8 bases from J; bases unmatched to any gene: 7. The germline gives CDR1 SGHRS, CDR2 YFSETQ. The CDR3 length is 13 residues. The CDR3 is CASSSTGSRGYTF. CDR3 sequence (DNA): TGCGCCAGCAGCTCGACAGGGTCCCGGGGCTACACCTTC.

Judged by abundance, this clone is medium-sized. The chain carries TRBV14 and TRBJ2-7; tentatively, D is TRBD1 (5 bases). With 3 bases removed from V and 0 bases from J, the gap between germline ends came to 9 bases. Germline V lookup: CDR1 SGHDN, CDR2 FVKESK. This CDR3 has 14 residues. CDR3 sequence: CASSHFDSSYEQYF. The CDR3 coding sequence is TGTGCCAGCAGCCATTTCGACAGCTCCTACGAGCAGTACTTC.

This clone has a single count. V usage is TRBV12-5 and J usage is TRBJ2-7; D may be TRBD2 (5 bases). Trimming cost V 0 bases and J 5 bases, with 8 bases left between them. The CDR3 extends over 13 amino acids. CDR1 and CDR2 from the germline V gene are LGHNT and FRNRAP. The CDR3 region is CASGLVRGDEQYF. The CDR3 DNA follows: TGTGCTAGTGGTTTGGTACGGGGAGACGAGCAGTACTTC.

The V gene is TRBV16, the J gene TRBJ1-6, with TRBD1 as a possible D gene (5 bases). The length of the CDR3 is 14 residues. The germline gives CDR1 KGHSY, CDR2 FQNENV. V lost 0 bases and J 7 bases, leaving 7 bases between the germline ends. The CDR3 region is CASSQSAGNSPLHF. CDR3 in DNA: TGTGCCAGCAGCCAATCGGCAGGGAATTCACCCCTCCACTTT.

The gene calls are TRBV10-2 and TRBJ2-1, with 9 bases lining up with TRBD2. CDR3 length equals 15 residues. Germline V gene lookup returns CDR1 WSHSY and CDR2 SAAADI. J gave up 7 bases and V 3 bases, and 7 bases lay outside the gene matches. The CDR3 region is CASSDSREGNNEQFF. The DNA of the CDR3 is TGCGCCAGCAGTGACTCGCGGGAGGGTAATAATGAGCAGTTCTTC.

This chain connects TRBV11-2 to TRBJ2-1, with 8 bases lining up with TRBD2. Germline CDR1 reads SGHAT; CDR2 reads FQNNGV. The J segment lost 5 bases and the V segment lost 5 bases, leaving 11 bases of the junction unmatched. The CDR3 loop spans 16 amino acids. In DNA form, the CDR3 reads TGTGCCAGCAGCCGCCGGGGCGGGGGGACTAACAATGAGCAGTTCTTC. Translation gives CASSRRGGGTNNEQFF.

This clone was picked up one time. The V gene is TRBV10-1, the J gene TRBJ2-3; no clear D. Trimming pared 3 bases from V and 3 bases from J, leaving 10 bases between. The CDR3 is made up of 14 amino acids. The germline gives CDR1 WNHNN, CDR2 SYGVQD (reference sequence). This chain's CDR3 is CASSDPSLTDTQYF. The CDR3 DNA sequence: TGCGCCAGCAGTGACCCCTCTTTGACAGATACGCAGTATTTT.

The chain employs TRBV19 and TRBJ2-1; D is undetermined. Trimming left V 5 bases short and J 7 bases short, with 9 bases between. Germline CDR1 reads LNHDA; CDR2 reads SQIVND (reference sequence). The CDR3 loop spans 12 amino acids. The CDR3 nucleotides read TGTGCCAGTAGTGCCAGTGGTAATGAGCAGTTCTTC. This gives the protein CASSASGNEQFF.

This clone has only one observation. The chain combines TRBV9 with TRBJ2-7, with 8 bases matching TRBD1. The V gene's germline CDR1 is SGDLS and CDR2 YYNGEE. CDR3 size: 13 residues. The V gene end was trimmed by 0 bases and the J gene end by 6 bases; junction bases not matched to a gene: 2. This CDR3 reads CASSVGTGSEQYF. Here the CDR3 DNA reads TGTGCCAGCAGCGTAGGGACAGGGTCCGAGCAGTACTTC.